Below, 20 T cell receptor beta chains from the same sample are listed, as sequenced in a study of T cell responses to AZD1222 COVID-19 vaccine. TCRdb keeps only in-frame clones here, not all; method: immunoSEQ multiplex PCR. Of approximately 140,000 clones in the sample, 90% were seen once. The sample here was peripheral blood, taken 28 days after the second AZD1222 dose. The receptors stem from an adult who received the AZD1222 COVID-19 vaccine.

Note on this clone: Additional DNA sequences in this sample encode the identical CDR3. The rearrangement uses TRBV6-1 and TRBJ1-1; 8 nucleotides match TRBD1. J was trimmed by 5 bases and V by 3 bases; bases with no gene match: 2. This CDR3 is built from 13 residues. Germline lookup yields CDR1 MNHNS and CDR2 SASEGT. The DNA for the CDR3 is TGTGCCAGCAGTGAGAGGACAGGGACTGAAGCTTTCTTT. It encodes CASSERTGTEAFF.

The gene calls are TRBV15 and TRBJ1-6; perhaps TRBD1 as D (6 bases). V was pared by 6 bases and J by 8 bases, with 11 bases between. In germline, CDR1 is LNHNV, CDR2 YYDKDF (reference sequence). The CDR3 is made up of 13 amino acids. CDR3 region: CATRQGRDSPLHF. The CDR3 DNA reads as TGTGCCACCAGACAGGGACGGGATTCACCCCTCCACTTT.

In this sample, this clone turned up once. This chain uses TRBV7-9 with TRBJ1-3; 10 bases agree with TRBD1. The V gene end was trimmed by 5 bases and the J gene end by 4 bases; junction bases not matched to a gene: 2. Germline V gene sequence: CDR1 SEHNR, CDR2 FQNEAQ (reference sequence). This CDR3 region has 14 residues. CDR3 sequence reads: CASSPDRGGNTIYF. The CDR3 nucleotides are TGTGCCAGCAGCCCGGACAGGGGGGGAAACACCATATATTTT. The variable domain in full, completed from reference TRBV7-9 and TRBJ1-3, reads DTGVSQNPRHKITKRGQNVTFRCDPISEHNRLYWYRQTLGQGPEFLTYFQNEAQLEKSRLLSDRFSAERPKGSFSTLEIQRTEQGDSAMYLCASSPDRGGNTIYFGEGSWLTVV.

The chain combines TRBV9 with TRBJ2-1; no reliable D call. Germline CDR1 and CDR2: SGDLS and YYNGEE. The length of the CDR3 is 21 residues. V was cut by 0 bases and J by 1 base, with 26 bases left in between. Written as DNA, the CDR3 is TGTGCCAGCAGCGTAGAAGCCCTTTCTCTGTTGGCAGCGAATTCCTACAATGAGCAGTTCTTC. This sequence encodes CASSVEALSLLAANSYNEQFF.

Here the CDR3 DNA reads TGTGCCAGCAGCCGGTACAGGGGCTACGAGCAGTACTTC. This sequence encodes CASSRYRGYEQYF. The rearrangement links TRBV3-1 (or the pseudogene TRBV3-2) to TRBJ2-7; 7 nucleotides match TRBD1. The CDR3 length is 13 residues. V lost 4 bases, J lost 3 bases, and 3 bases stayed unmatched. CDR1 is LGHDT and CDR2 is YNNKEL in the germline V gene (reference sequence).

The V gene is TRBV5-1, the J gene TRBJ2-7; 10 bases align to TRBD2. The CDR3 totals 15 residues. Trimming removed 5 bases from V and 4 bases from J; junction bases left unmatched: 9. The germline V gene encodes CDR1 SGHRS and CDR2 YFSETQ. As DNA, the CDR3 is TGCGCCAGCAGTCTTAATCCTAGCGGGAGATACGAGCAGTACTTC. It specifies CASSLNPSGRYEQYF.

The J gene is TRBJ1-2, the V gene TRBV11-2; perhaps TRBD1 as D (6 bases). Germline CDR1 reads SGHAT; CDR2 reads FQNNGV. The CDR3 covers 14 residues. Trimming removed 5 bases from V and 4 bases from J, with 14 bases in between. The CDR3 reads CASSHEGGAYGYTF. CDR3 nucleotides: TGTGCCAGCAGCCATGAGGGGGGCGCCTATGGCTACACCTTC.

The count of this clone is one. This chain links TRBV27 with TRBJ2-7; 8 bases are shared with TRBD2. The CDR3 loop spans 14 amino acids. Looked up from germline, CDR1 is MNHEY and CDR2 is SMNVEV (reference sequence). The junction had 5 bases not matched to a gene; V was cut back by 3 bases and J by 4 bases. This CDR3 is CASSLGLGTYEQYF. The CDR3 DNA sequence: TGTGCCAGCAGTTTGGGACTAGGGACGTACGAGCAGTACTTC.

V gene TRBV10-3 combines with J gene TRBJ2-7; maybe TRBD1 (5 bases). The germline gives CDR1 ENHRY, CDR2 SYGVKD. CDR3 length: 14 amino acids. V lost 10 bases and J lost 7, with 23 bases in between. CDR3 residues: CATLGQGTSREQYF. The CDR3 DNA follows: TGTGCCACACTCGGGCAGGGAACATCGCGTGAGCAGTACTTC.

This clone was counted a single time. The chain carries TRBV10-3 and TRBJ1-1; a weak D match, TRBD1 (6 bases). This CDR3 is 15 amino acids long. Trimming pared 6 bases from V and 0 bases from J, leaving 14 bases between. The germline V gene has CDR1 ENHRY and CDR2 SYGVKD. The CDR3 DNA is TGTGCCATCAGCGGACAGTCAAGAATGAACACTGAAGCTTTCTTT. Amino acid sequence: CAISGQSRMNTEAFF.

This sequence joins TRBV11-2 and TRBJ1-5, with 8 bases that match TRBD1. With V trimmed by 2 bases and J by 2 bases, 2 bases remained unmatched. Germline CDR1 reads SGHAT; CDR2 reads FQNNGV. CDR3 length: 15 residues. CDR3 in DNA: TGTGCCAGCAGCTTAACACAGGGGGGCAATCAGCCCCAGCATTTT. Translating gives CASSLTQGGNQPQHF.

The rearrangement uses TRBV3-1 (or the pseudogene TRBV3-2) and TRBJ2-5; 9 nucleotides agree with TRBD2. The CDR3 consists of 13 residues. V was clipped by 6 bases and J by 3 bases; unmatched bases: 2. Looked up from germline, CDR1 is LGHDT and CDR2 is YNNKEL (reference sequence). The CDR3 region is CASSRLAEETQYF. As DNA, the CDR3 is TGTGCCAGCAGTCGACTAGCGGAAGAGACCCAGTACTTC.

The V gene is TRBV10-3, the J gene TRBJ2-3; 14 bases line up with TRBD2. CDR1 ENHRY and CDR2 SYGVKD come from the germline V gene. The CDR3 covers 20 residues. Trimming removed 0 bases from V and 5 bases from J; junction bases left unmatched: 13. This chain's CDR3 is CAISESVTGTSGRLEDTQYF. As DNA, the CDR3 is TGTGCCATCAGTGAGTCCGTGACCGGGACTAGCGGGAGATTGGAAGATACGCAGTATTTT.

The V call is TRBV5-4, the J call TRBJ2-7; 11 nucleotides line up with TRBD1. The V and J ends lost 4 bases and 6 bases, in that order; junction bases with no gene match: 6. Germline V gene data show CDR1 as SGHNT and CDR2 as YYREEE (reference sequence). The length of the CDR3 is 14 residues. The CDR3 protein is CASSPTGTGGEQYF. The CDR3 DNA sequence: TGTGCCAGCAGCCCAACCGGGACAGGGGGCGAGCAGTACTTC.

This clone has only a few counts. The CDR3 sequence is CASSRGGQGYGYTF. The DNA of the CDR3 is TGTGCCAGCAGTCGAGGAGGGCAGGGTTATGGCTACACCTTC. The rearrangement links TRBV6-5 to TRBJ1-2, with D perhaps matching TRBD1 (5 bases). Trimming removed 5 bases from V and 5 bases from J, with 15 bases in between. The CDR3 contains 14 residues. Germline V gene sequence: CDR1 MNHEY, CDR2 SVGAGI.

This CDR3 reads CASSPSGSSYNEQFF. CDR3 in DNA: TGTGCCAGCTCACCCAGCGGGAGCTCCTACAATGAGCAGTTCTTC. The chain uses TRBV18 and TRBJ2-1; 8 bases fit TRBD2. The CDR3 is 15 residues long. With V trimmed by 3 bases and J by 0 bases, 1 base remained unmatched. Germline CDR1 KGHSH, CDR2 LQKENI. The variable domain in full, completed from reference TRBV18 and TRBJ2-1, reads NAGVMQNPRHLVRRRGQEARLRCSPMKGHSHVYWYRQLPEEGLKFMVYLQKENIIDESGMPKERFSAEFPKEGPSILRIQQVVRGDSAAYFCASSPSGSSYNEQFFGPGTRLTVL.

This rearrangement joins TRBV3-1 (or the pseudogene TRBV3-2) to TRBJ2-7, with D possibly TRBD1 on 6 matching bases. With 3 bases removed from V and 2 bases from J, the gap between germline ends came to 11 bases. Per the germline V gene, CDR1 is LGHDT and CDR2 is YNNKEL (reference sequence). This CDR3 comprises 14 residues. The CDR3 reads CASSQGTRTYEQYF. The DNA for the CDR3 is TGTGCCAGCAGCCAGGGGACAAGGACCTACGAGCAGTACTTC.

This chain uses TRBV25-1 with TRBJ1-2, with D uncertain. The CDR3 runs to 12 residues. V dropped 4 bases and J dropped 7 bases, with 10 bases sitting between them. From germline, CDR1 is MGHDK and CDR2 SYGVNS. The CDR3 spells CASSASSAGYTF. CDR3 sequence (DNA): TGTGCCAGCAGTGCCTCCTCTGCTGGCTACACCTTC.

Of note for this clone: Other DNA sequences from this sample encode an identical CDR3 as well. The genes are TRBV24-1 and TRBJ1-2; D call uncertain. Germline CDR1 is KGHDR and CDR2 is SFDVKD. Trimming pared 4 bases from V and 2 bases from J, leaving 4 bases between. CDR3 length: 12 amino acids. The CDR3 bases are TGTGCCACCAGTGACACAAACTATGGCTACACCTTC. It codes for CATSDTNYGYTF.

J is TRBJ1-2 and V is TRBV19, with a possible D match to TRBD1 (6 bases). CDR1 is LNHDA and CDR2 is SQIVND in the germline V gene (reference sequence). This CDR3 has 14 residues. The germline V and J ends were trimmed by 7 bases and 4 bases, with 16 bases remaining between them. The chain's CDR3 is CASTRGGTPYGYTF. CDR3 in DNA: TGTGCCAGTACGCGGGGGGGGACACCCTATGGCTACACCTTC.